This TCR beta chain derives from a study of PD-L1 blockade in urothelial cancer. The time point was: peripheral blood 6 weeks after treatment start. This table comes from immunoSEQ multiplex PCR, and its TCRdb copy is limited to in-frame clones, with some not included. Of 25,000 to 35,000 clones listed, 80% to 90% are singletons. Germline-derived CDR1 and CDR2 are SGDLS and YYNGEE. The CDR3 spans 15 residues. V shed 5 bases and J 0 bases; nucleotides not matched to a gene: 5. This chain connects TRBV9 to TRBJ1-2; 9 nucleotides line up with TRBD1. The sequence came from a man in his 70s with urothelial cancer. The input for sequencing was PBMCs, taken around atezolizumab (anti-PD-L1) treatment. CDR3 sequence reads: CASSRTGATNYGYTF. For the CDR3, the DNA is TGTGCCAGCAGTCGGACAGGGGCCACTAACTATGGCTACACCTTC.